These T cell receptor beta chains were read from a single sample in a study of early T cells in non-severe SARS-CoV-2 infection. TCRdb re-derived calls from the 5' RACE reads in MiXCR, one entry per CDR3 protein. The sample has more than 75,000 distinct CDR3 sequences; over 10% are singletons. Material: whole blood. These receptors were obtained from an adult who was a healthcare worker with PCR-confirmed SARS-CoV-2 infection or an uninfected control (not recorded which). Both conserved end residues are part of each CDR3. A D gene is named only where the DNA matches it firmly. Clone sizes are given selectively: once, few, many, or a class where the clone is expanded.

CDR3nt: TGTGCCAGCTCACCAGGGGGGGTAAGTCAGCCCCAGCATTTT; CDR3aa: CASSPGGVSQPQHF; d_gene: NA; j_gene: TRBJ1-5; v_gene: TRBV18; abundance: many
CDR3nt: TGTGCCAGCAGCCGGTTACAGGAGCAGTACTTC; CDR3aa: CASSRLQEQYF; d_gene: NA; j_gene: TRBJ2-7; v_gene: TRBV7-8; abundance: many
CDR3nt: TGTGCCAGCAGGACTGCATCCGAGGTGTACACCATATATTTT; CDR3aa: CASRTASEVYTIYF; d_gene: NA; j_gene: TRBJ1-3; v_gene: TRBV6-1; abundance: many
CDR3nt: TGTGCCAGCAGTATCGCAGATACGCAGTATTTT; CDR3aa: CASSIADTQYF; d_gene: NA; j_gene: TRBJ2-3; v_gene: TRBV6-1; abundance: NA
CDR3nt: TGTGCCAGCAGCGACCATGCGGGGGTGACCTACAATGAGCAGTTCTTC; CDR3aa: CASSDHAGVTYNEQFF; d_gene: TRBD2; j_gene: TRBJ2-1; v_gene: TRBV28; abundance: NA
CDR3nt: TGTGCCAGCAGCCAACAGGGAACCGGGGAGCTGTTTTTT; CDR3aa: CASSQQGTGELFF; d_gene: NA; j_gene: TRBJ2-2; v_gene: TRBV14; abundance: NA
CDR3nt: TGTGCCAGCAGCCGCAGACAGGGTATACCGTATTTT; CDR3aa: CASSRRQGIPYF; d_gene: TRBD1; j_gene: TRBJ2-3; v_gene: TRBV7-2; abundance: few
CDR3nt: TGTGCCAGCAGTTTACAGTACCGCGGCTACACCTTC; CDR3aa: CASSLQYRGYTF; d_gene: NA; j_gene: TRBJ1-2; v_gene: TRBV12-3/TRBV12-4; abundance: many
CDR3nt: TGTGCCAGCAGTGAACAGGGAGCGGGCGAACTCTACAATGAGCAGTTCTTC; CDR3aa: CASSEQGAGELYNEQFF; d_gene: NA; j_gene: TRBJ2-1; v_gene: TRBV25-1; abundance: NA
CDR3nt: TGTGCCAGCAGTCTAGTAGACAGGGGGAACACTGAAGCTTTCTTT; CDR3aa: CASSLVDRGNTEAFF; d_gene: TRBD1; j_gene: TRBJ1-1; v_gene: TRBV6-1; abundance: many
CDR3nt: TGTGCCAGCAGCACCGGGACAGGGGCCTACAATGAGCAGTTCTTC; CDR3aa: CASSTGTGAYNEQFF; d_gene: TRBD1; j_gene: TRBJ2-1; v_gene: TRBV7-9; abundance: many
CDR3nt: TGCAGTGCCCAGCGGGGGGGCCTCAACGAGCAGTACTTC; CDR3aa: CSAQRGGLNEQYF; d_gene: TRBD2; j_gene: TRBJ2-7; v_gene: TRBV20-1; abundance: NA
CDR3nt: TGCACCAGCAGCTTGGTCACCGGGACAGATTACAATGAGCAGTTCTTC; CDR3aa: CTSSLVTGTDYNEQFF; d_gene: TRBD1; j_gene: TRBJ2-1; v_gene: TRBV5-1; abundance: NA
CDR3nt: TGTGCCAGCACCCTAGGGGGGAGCTCTGGAAACACCATATATTTT; CDR3aa: CASTLGGSSGNTIYF; d_gene: NA; j_gene: TRBJ1-3; v_gene: TRBV3-1; abundance: many
CDR3nt: TGTGCCAGCAGCGTTCGGGACTCTTACAATGAGCAGTTCTTC; CDR3aa: CASSVRDSYNEQFF; d_gene: NA; j_gene: TRBJ2-1; v_gene: TRBV9; abundance: NA
CDR3nt: TGCAGCGTTGCGCCAAACGGCAGGGACGGATTAGCTTTCTTT; CDR3aa: CSVAPNGRDGLAFF; d_gene: NA; j_gene: TRBJ1-1; v_gene: TRBV29-1; abundance: many
CDR3nt: TGCAGTGCTCGCGACTTAATCTCTGGGGCCAACGTCCTGACTTTC; CDR3aa: CSARDLISGANVLTF; d_gene: NA; j_gene: TRBJ2-6; v_gene: TRBV20-1; abundance: few
CDR3nt: TGTGCCAGCAGCTTAGGAGAACCCCTAGCGGGGGAGGGGACAGATACGCAGTATTTT; CDR3aa: CASSLGEPLAGEGTDTQYF; d_gene: TRBD2; j_gene: TRBJ2-3; v_gene: TRBV7-2; abundance: NA
CDR3nt: TGTGCCAGCAGCTTAACAGGGGAGGGGCATACCTACGAGCAGTACTTC; CDR3aa: CASSLTGEGHTYEQYF; d_gene: NA; j_gene: TRBJ2-7; v_gene: TRBV7-6; abundance: few
CDR3nt: TGTGCCAGCAGCTCCCAGGGGGCCCCCAATCAGCCCCAGCATTTT; CDR3aa: CASSSQGAPNQPQHF; d_gene: TRBD1; j_gene: TRBJ1-5; v_gene: TRBV7-6; abundance: few
CDR3nt: TGTGCCAGCTCACCAACCCGCGGGAGGTTGGACGAGCAGTACTTC; CDR3aa: CASSPTRGRLDEQYF; d_gene: TRBD2; j_gene: TRBJ2-7; v_gene: TRBV18; abundance: NA
CDR3nt: TGTGCCAGCAGTGAGACAGGGGGATCCGAGCAGTGCTTC; CDR3aa: CASSETGGSEQCF; d_gene: TRBD1; j_gene: TRBJ2-7; v_gene: TRBV12-3/TRBV12-4; abundance: NA
CDR3nt: TGCAGTGCTCGGGGGGCTAATGAAAAACTGTTTTTT; CDR3aa: CSARGANEKLFF; d_gene: NA; j_gene: TRBJ1-4; v_gene: TRBV20-1; abundance: NA
CDR3nt: TGTGCCAGCAGTGGGGGGTTGAGCAATCAGCCCCAGCATTTT; CDR3aa: CASSGGLSNQPQHF; d_gene: NA; j_gene: TRBJ1-5; v_gene: TRBV12-3/TRBV12-4; abundance: NA
CDR3nt: TGCGCCAGCAGCTTGCCTGGGACCTACGAGCAGTACTTC; CDR3aa: CASSLPGTYEQYF; d_gene: NA; j_gene: TRBJ2-7; v_gene: TRBV5-1; abundance: NA
CDR3nt: TGTGCCAGCAGTTTCCCCGGGACTAGCCACAATGAGCAGTTCTTC; CDR3aa: CASSFPGTSHNEQFF; d_gene: TRBD2; j_gene: TRBJ2-1; v_gene: TRBV6-6; abundance: many
CDR3nt: TGCGCCAGCAGCCAGGGGCTAGGGGGCGATACGCAGTATTTT; CDR3aa: CASSQGLGGDTQYF; d_gene: TRBD1; j_gene: TRBJ2-3; v_gene: TRBV4-1; abundance: NA
CDR3nt: TGTGCCAGCAGCCCGGGACAGACCTACGAGCAGTACTTC; CDR3aa: CASSPGQTYEQYF; d_gene: TRBD1; j_gene: TRBJ2-7; v_gene: TRBV7-9; abundance: few
CDR3nt: TGTGCCAGCAGTTACTCAACAGTGATGAACACTGAAGCTTTCTTT; CDR3aa: CASSYSTVMNTEAFF; d_gene: NA; j_gene: TRBJ1-1; v_gene: TRBV6-5; abundance: many
CDR3nt: TGTGCCAGCAGTCCCCTAGGGACTAGCTACAATGAGCAGTTCTTC; CDR3aa: CASSPLGTSYNEQFF; d_gene: TRBD2; j_gene: TRBJ2-1; v_gene: TRBV2; abundance: many
CDR3nt: TGCGCCAGCAGGCCGGGACTAGCGGAAGAGACCCAGTACTTC; CDR3aa: CASRPGLAEETQYF; d_gene: TRBD2; j_gene: TRBJ2-5; v_gene: TRBV10-2; abundance: many
CDR3nt: TGTGCCAGCAGCCAACGTTACTTGCGCGGGGGGTACAATGAGCAGTTCTTC; CDR3aa: CASSQRYLRGGYNEQFF; d_gene: TRBD2; j_gene: TRBJ2-1; v_gene: TRBV3-1; abundance: NA
CDR3nt: TGTGCCAGCAGCTCCCGGGACGCGGGCTACGAGCAGTACTTC; CDR3aa: CASSSRDAGYEQYF; d_gene: NA; j_gene: TRBJ2-7; v_gene: TRBV7-9; abundance: NA
CDR3nt: TGTGCCAGCAGTGCATCGATCGGACAGATTGAGTACGAGCAGTACTTC; CDR3aa: CASSASIGQIEYEQYF; d_gene: NA; j_gene: TRBJ2-7; v_gene: TRBV2; abundance: NA
CDR3nt: TGTGCCAGCTCACAGTTTTCGGGGACCTACGAGCAGTACTTC; CDR3aa: CASSQFSGTYEQYF; d_gene: NA; j_gene: TRBJ2-7; v_gene: TRBV18; abundance: large
CDR3nt: TGTGCCAGCAGCTCCCACGGGACAGCGAACACTGAAGCTTTCTTT; CDR3aa: CASSSHGTANTEAFF; d_gene: TRBD1; j_gene: TRBJ1-1; v_gene: TRBV9; abundance: many
CDR3nt: TGCAGTGCAGGGGGTTTATACGAGCAGTACTTC; CDR3aa: CSAGGLYEQYF; d_gene: NA; j_gene: TRBJ2-7; v_gene: TRBV20-1; abundance: NA
CDR3nt: TGTGCCAGCAGCTTAGTGGCGAGGGAGAACACTGAAGCTTTCTTT; CDR3aa: CASSLVARENTEAFF; d_gene: NA; j_gene: TRBJ1-1; v_gene: TRBV7-6; abundance: few
CDR3nt: TGTGCCAGCAGCCAAGCAGCCCTCCGGGAGCAGTACTTC; CDR3aa: CASSQAALREQYF; d_gene: NA; j_gene: TRBJ2-7; v_gene: TRBV3-1; abundance: NA
CDR3nt: TGCAGTGCTAGAGATCCAGCGGGACACTCTAAAGAGCAGTACTTC; CDR3aa: CSARDPAGHSKEQYF; d_gene: NA; j_gene: TRBJ2-7; v_gene: TRBV20-1; abundance: NA
CDR3nt: TGCAGCGTTGTCCGGCGGGGAGCAGATACGCAGTATTTT; CDR3aa: CSVVRRGADTQYF; d_gene: NA; j_gene: TRBJ2-3; v_gene: TRBV29-1; abundance: many
CDR3nt: TGTGCCAGCTCACCAGCCCTAGCGGGAGTTTCCGAGCAGTACTTC; CDR3aa: CASSPALAGVSEQYF; d_gene: TRBD2; j_gene: TRBJ2-7; v_gene: TRBV18; abundance: NA
CDR3nt: TGTGCCAGTACGAATCTCGGGGGCAAAAACATTCAGTACTTC; CDR3aa: CASTNLGGKNIQYF; d_gene: NA; j_gene: TRBJ2-4; v_gene: TRBV19; abundance: many
CDR3nt: TGTGCCAGCAGTTTCCCGGGACTGTCGTCGGGGAATGAGCAGTTCTTC; CDR3aa: CASSFPGLSSGNEQFF; d_gene: NA; j_gene: TRBJ2-1; v_gene: TRBV28; abundance: many
CDR3nt: TGTGCCAGCAGCAATTATGGACAGAGCTTCTCTGGAAACACCATATATTTT; CDR3aa: CASSNYGQSFSGNTIYF; d_gene: NA; j_gene: TRBJ1-3; v_gene: TRBV11-2; abundance: few
CDR3nt: TGTGCCAGCAGCCAGTTCCCCCCGAGCGAGCTGAACACTGAAGCTTTCTTT; CDR3aa: CASSQFPPSELNTEAFF; d_gene: NA; j_gene: TRBJ1-1; v_gene: TRBV5-6; abundance: few
CDR3nt: TGTGCCAGCAGTTCTTTCTCGGGGACTGAAGCTTTCTTT; CDR3aa: CASSSFSGTEAFF; d_gene: NA; j_gene: TRBJ1-1; v_gene: TRBV6-5; abundance: NA
CDR3nt: TGTGCCAGCAGCCTAACCGGGGCTACGAACACCGGGGAGCTGTTTTTT; CDR3aa: CASSLTGATNTGELFF; d_gene: NA; j_gene: TRBJ2-2; v_gene: TRBV7-9; abundance: NA
CDR3nt: TGCAGTGCTTGGGACCGAAACACAGATACGCAGTATTTT; CDR3aa: CSAWDRNTDTQYF; d_gene: NA; j_gene: TRBJ2-3; v_gene: TRBV20-1; abundance: NA
CDR3nt: TGTGCCAGCTCTAGGGGGGAGCTGTTTTTT; CDR3aa: CASSRGELFF; d_gene: NA; j_gene: TRBJ2-2; v_gene: TRBV6-6; abundance: few
CDR3nt: TGTGCCAGCAGCTCACCCATCCTAGCTACCGTCAATGAGCAGTTCTTC; CDR3aa: CASSSPILATVNEQFF; d_gene: NA; j_gene: TRBJ2-1; v_gene: TRBV6-6; abundance: few
CDR3nt: TGTGCCAGCAGCGCCAGGGTAACCGGGGAGCTGTTTTTT; CDR3aa: CASSARVTGELFF; d_gene: NA; j_gene: TRBJ2-2; v_gene: TRBV9; abundance: few
CDR3nt: TGTGCCAGCAGCCAGGGACTGTTGAGCTACGAGCAGTACTTC; CDR3aa: CASSQGLLSYEQYF; d_gene: NA; j_gene: TRBJ2-7; v_gene: TRBV2; abundance: many